This T cell receptor beta chain is drawn from a study of blood T cell repertoires in COVID-19. This CDR3 has 15 amino acids. The V gene's germline CDR1 is LGHDT and CDR2 YNNKEL (reference sequence). Between the trimmed V and J ends, which lost 1 base and 3 bases, there was a span of 10 bases. Turning to this clone: Other DNA variants within this sample encode the same CDR3.

TCRdb's table, derived via immunoSEQ multiplex PCR, lists solely in-frame clones and lacks some. Of about 40,000 clones in the sample, more than 75% were seen once. What was sequenced was peripheral blood. The genes are TRBV3-1 (or the pseudogene TRBV3-2) and TRBJ1-5, with D possibly matching TRBD1 (6 bases). This TCR came from a man between 45 and 60 years old with active or convalescent COVID-19. DNA for the CDR3: TGTGCCAGCAGCCAAGTAAGGGACACCAATCAGCCCCAGCATTTT. Its translation is CASSQVRDTNQPQHF.